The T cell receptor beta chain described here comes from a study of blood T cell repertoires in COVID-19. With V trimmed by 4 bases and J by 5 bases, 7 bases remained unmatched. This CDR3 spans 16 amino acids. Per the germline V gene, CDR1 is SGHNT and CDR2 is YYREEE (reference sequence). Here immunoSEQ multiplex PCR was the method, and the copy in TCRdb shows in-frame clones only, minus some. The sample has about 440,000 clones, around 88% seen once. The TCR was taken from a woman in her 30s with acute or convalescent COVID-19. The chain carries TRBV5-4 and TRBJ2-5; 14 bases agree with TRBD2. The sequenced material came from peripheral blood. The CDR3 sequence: CASSTGLAGAGETQYF. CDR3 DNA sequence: TGTGCCAGCAGCACGGGACTAGCGGGGGCGGGGGAGACCCAGTACTTC.